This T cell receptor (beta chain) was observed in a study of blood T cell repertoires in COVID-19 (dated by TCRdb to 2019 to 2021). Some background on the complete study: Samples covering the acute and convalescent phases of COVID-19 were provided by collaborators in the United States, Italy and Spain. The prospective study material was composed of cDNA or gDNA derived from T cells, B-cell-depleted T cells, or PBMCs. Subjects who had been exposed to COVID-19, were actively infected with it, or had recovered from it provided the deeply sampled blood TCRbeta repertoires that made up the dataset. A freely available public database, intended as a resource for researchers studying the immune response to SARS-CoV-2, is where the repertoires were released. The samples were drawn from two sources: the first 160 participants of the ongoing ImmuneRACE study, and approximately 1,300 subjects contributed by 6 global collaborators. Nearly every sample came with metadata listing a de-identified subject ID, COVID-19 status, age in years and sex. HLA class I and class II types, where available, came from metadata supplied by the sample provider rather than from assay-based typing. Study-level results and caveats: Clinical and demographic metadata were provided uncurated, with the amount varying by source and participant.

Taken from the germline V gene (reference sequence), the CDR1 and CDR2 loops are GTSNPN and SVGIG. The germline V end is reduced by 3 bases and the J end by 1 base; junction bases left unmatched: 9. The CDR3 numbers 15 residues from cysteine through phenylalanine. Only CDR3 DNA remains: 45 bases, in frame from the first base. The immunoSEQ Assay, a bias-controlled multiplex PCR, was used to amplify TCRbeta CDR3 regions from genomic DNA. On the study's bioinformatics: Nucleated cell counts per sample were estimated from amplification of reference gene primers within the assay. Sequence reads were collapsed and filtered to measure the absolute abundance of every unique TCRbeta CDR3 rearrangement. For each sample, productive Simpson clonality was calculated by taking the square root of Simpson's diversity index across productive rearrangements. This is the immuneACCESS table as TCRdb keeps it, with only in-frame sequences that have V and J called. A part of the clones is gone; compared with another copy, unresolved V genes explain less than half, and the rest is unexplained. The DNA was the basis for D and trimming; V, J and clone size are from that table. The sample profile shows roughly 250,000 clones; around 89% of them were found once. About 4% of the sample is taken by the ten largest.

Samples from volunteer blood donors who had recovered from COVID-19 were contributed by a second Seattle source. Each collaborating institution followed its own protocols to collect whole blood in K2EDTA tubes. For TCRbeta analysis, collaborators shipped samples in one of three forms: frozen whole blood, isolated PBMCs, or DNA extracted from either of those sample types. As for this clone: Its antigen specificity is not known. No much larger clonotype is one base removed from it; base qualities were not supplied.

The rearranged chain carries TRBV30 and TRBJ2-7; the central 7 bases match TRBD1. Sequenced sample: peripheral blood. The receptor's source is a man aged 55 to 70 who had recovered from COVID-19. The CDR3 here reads CAWSKQGHYSYEQYF. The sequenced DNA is TGTGCCTGGAGCAAACAGGGGCACTATTCCTACGAGCAGTACTTC.